A selection of T cell receptor beta chains follows, all from one sample in a study of blood T cell repertoires in COVID-19. The assay was immunoSEQ multiplex PCR, and TCRdb's table has in-frame clones only and misses some. Of 100,000 to 150,000 clones in the sample, over 70% are singletons; the top ten hold approximately 5.8%. Sequenced input: peripheral blood. These receptors all come from an elderly man with active or convalescent COVID-19. The CDR3 runs from the conserved cysteine through the conserved F or W.

V gene	CDR3 protein
TRBV7-2	CASSLSGGPQPQHF
TRBV7-9	CASNATGGKYSNQPQHF
TRBV7-2	CASSQQGPRGGNTIYF
TRBV18	CASSPDRATYEQYF
TRBV4-3	CASSQDESRVLYF
TRBV10-2	CASSEPRTGLKEASPLHF
TRBV19	CASSSPFSGTGGRDEQFF
TRBV7-3	CASSKDRGPYEQYF
TRBV2	CASNSGTSGGVKFF
TRBV11-2	CASSLGRKLAGSSYNEQFF
TRBV4-3	CASSRSLGGEREKLFF
TRBV4-2	CASSQEPGGRIDEQYF
TRBV14	CASSQYRTAGAEAFF
TRBV6-2/TRBV6-3	CASSAPPGTEAFF
TRBV4-2	CASSQSDEKLFF
TRBV7-9	CASSLGGESSFQETQYF
TRBV7-9	CASSAHQGVNTEAFF
TRBV30	CAWSGLAGGGETQYF
TRBV5-1	CASSTQGRAGGYTF
TRBV13	CASSAYRETGNTIYF
TRBV18	CASSPPGAGANVLTF
TRBV5-8	CASSFFATAYNEQFF
TRBV9	CASSVSGGYNEQFF
TRBV3-1/TRBV3-2	CASSQDLNSPLHF
TRBV4-3	CASSSLGGEEAFF
TRBV24-1	CATSDFDRNYGYTF
TRBV5-4	CASSKPASGGPYEQYF
TRBV19	CATRGAGAWQPQHF
TRBV2	CASSSQGRGNSPLHF
TRBV9	CASSRLEGTSPLHF
TRBV12-5	CASATSGGSGNTIYF
TRBV6-2/TRBV6-3	CASSYQFHTEAFF
TRBV5-1	CASSPPGGETQYF
TRBV7-8	CASSLGLPSGAQETQYF
TRBV6-1	CASSEAARTTTGQYF
TRBV28	CASSFEQGHTEAFF
TRBV5-4	CASSLSGDYGYTF
TRBV7-6	CASSFLAGGPSEQFF
TRBV19	CASSIAGVYQETQYF
TRBV29-1	CSVEGQLQYF
TRBV18	CASSPGEIARGELFF
TRBV6-5	CASTWDRGSLDGYTF